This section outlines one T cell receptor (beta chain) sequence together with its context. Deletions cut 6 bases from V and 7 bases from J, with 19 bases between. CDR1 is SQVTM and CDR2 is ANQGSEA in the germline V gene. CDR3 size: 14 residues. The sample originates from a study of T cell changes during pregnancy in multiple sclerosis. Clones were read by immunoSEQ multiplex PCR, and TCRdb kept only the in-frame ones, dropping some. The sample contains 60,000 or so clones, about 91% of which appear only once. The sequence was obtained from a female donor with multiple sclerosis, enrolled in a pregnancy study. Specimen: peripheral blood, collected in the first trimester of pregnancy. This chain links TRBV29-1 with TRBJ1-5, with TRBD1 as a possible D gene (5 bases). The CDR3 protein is CSVIGFGGGQPQHF. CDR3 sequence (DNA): TGCAGCGTCATCGGTTTCGGGGGAGGACAGCCCCAGCATTTT.